This T cell receptor (beta chain) was obtained from a study of blood T cell repertoires in COVID-19. Trimming removed 1 base from V and 5 bases from J, with 21 bases in between. The V gene's germline CDR1 is LGHNA and CDR2 YNFKEQ. The CDR3 covers 18 residues. Assay used: immunoSEQ multiplex PCR; TCRdb lists only in-frame clones, some missing. This sample has 100,000 to 150,000 clones; approximately 82% occur once, and the top ten carry around a tenth. This clonotype was sampled from a man in his forties with active or convalescent COVID-19. This chain uses TRBV4-2 with TRBJ2-1, with D possibly TRBD1 on 6 matching bases. The material sequenced was peripheral blood. The CDR3 loop is CASSQVQQGGLLHNEQFF. The CDR3 DNA reads as TGTGCCAGCAGCCAAGTGCAACAGGGCGGGCTTCTCCACAATGAGCAGTTCTTC.